This entry concerns a single TCR beta chain. Its target is not known. Germline CDR1 reads MDHEN; CDR2 reads SYDVKM. The ends were cut back, 5 bases at V and 1 base at J, with 17 bases in the middle. There are 17 residues in the CDR3. The sample belongs to a study of metastatic and nonmetastatic thyroid tumors. Study summary: Blood and tumor or nodule tissue repertoires from malignant and benign thyroid patients were compared.

The entire patient cohort was treatment-naive prior to thyroid surgery. Study-wide findings and caveats: For both blood and tumor, malignant thyroid tumors reportedly showed significantly higher TCR beta diversity than benign nodules did.

With MiXCR, TCRdb reprocessed the PCR reads. The sample holds about 20,000 clones; 25% to 30% are singletons and the top ten take around 15%. This TCR was sampled from a female donor with papillary thyroid cancer or a benign thyroid nodule (not recorded which). Some clones in this sample may be carry-over from other donors' samples. V gene TRBV28 combines with J gene TRBJ2-2, with D unresolved. The specimen sequenced was tumor tissue. In DNA form, the CDR3 reads TGTGCCAGCAGTCCCTCCCTTACAGAGAGGAACACCGGGGAGCTGTTTTTT. It translates to CASSPSLTERNTGELFF.